The clone carrying this TCR beta chain has a handful of counts. Its cognate antigen is unknown. The data originate from a study of T cell responses to AZD1222 COVID-19 vaccine. Study-wide results and caveats: Rises in breadth and depth of Spike-specific TCRs came after two AZD1222 doses. Baseline serology detected seropositivity in only five or six AZD1222 recipients. In a largely white British group with more females than males, clonal diversity was possibly underestimated.

From germline, CDR1 is SQVTM and CDR2 ANQGSEA. There are 15 residues in the CDR3. Trimming shortened V by 1 base and J by 6 bases, and 15 bases separated the two germline ends. The table came from immunoSEQ multiplex PCR; TCRdb's copy has only in-frame clones and leaves some out. The repertoire holds some 150,000 clones, with just over 90% as singletons. The V call is TRBV29-1, the J call TRBJ1-4, with D perhaps TRBD1 (5 bases). The sequence was collected from an adult in good health. Sequenced here: peripheral blood, sampled on day 0 of MenACWY control vaccination. CDR3 sequence reads: CSVEANGRGDEKLFF. CDR3 bases: TGCAGCGTTGAAGCCAATGGACGGGGGGATGAAAAACTGTTTTTT.